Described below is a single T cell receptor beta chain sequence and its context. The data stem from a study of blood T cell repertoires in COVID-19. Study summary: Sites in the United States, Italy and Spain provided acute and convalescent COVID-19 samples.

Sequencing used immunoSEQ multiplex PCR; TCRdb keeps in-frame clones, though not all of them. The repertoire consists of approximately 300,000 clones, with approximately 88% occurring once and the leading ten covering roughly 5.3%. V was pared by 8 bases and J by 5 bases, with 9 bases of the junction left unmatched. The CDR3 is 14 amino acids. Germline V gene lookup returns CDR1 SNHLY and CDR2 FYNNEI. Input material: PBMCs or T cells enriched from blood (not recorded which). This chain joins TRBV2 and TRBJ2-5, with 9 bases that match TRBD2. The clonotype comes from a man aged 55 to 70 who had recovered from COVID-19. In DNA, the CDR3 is TGTGCCAGCTCGCAGCGGGAGGCCGGGGAGACCCAGTACTTC. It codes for CASSQREAGETQYF.